These 22 T cell receptor beta chains were all obtained from the same sample, sequenced in a study of blood T cell repertoires in COVID-19. The data were produced by immunoSEQ multiplex PCR, yet TCRdb's version contains in-frame clones alone and is incomplete. The sample holds roughly 220,000 clones, roughly 90% seen once. The sequencing input was PBMCs or T cells enriched from blood (not recorded which). These receptors came from a woman in her thirties who had recovered from COVID-19.

The chain couples TRBV7-2 to TRBJ2-5, with D possibly matching TRBD2 (7 bases). CDR3 length: 14 amino acids. The V gene lost 6 bases and the J gene lost 1 base, with 12 bases spanning the gap. Germline-derived CDR1 and CDR2 are SGHTA and FQGNSA. In DNA, the CDR3 is TGTGCCAGCAGAATAGGGGGGGCCCAAGAGACCCAGTACTTC. Its translation: CASRIGGAQETQYF.

The chain joins TRBV6-4 to TRBJ1-5, with a weak D call TRBD1 (6 bases). CDR1 and CDR2 from the germline V gene are MRHNA and SNTAGT. The CDR3 length is 14 residues. Trimming removed 5 bases from V and 4 bases from J, with 12 bases in between. In nucleotides, the CDR3 is TGTGCCAGCAGTTGGACAGCTCAGAATCAGCCCCAGCATTTT. It yields the protein CASSWTAQNQPQHF.

This clone has only a few counts. The V gene is TRBV3-1 (or the pseudogene TRBV3-2), the J gene TRBJ1-2; D unresolved. This CDR3 comprises 15 residues. Germline lookup yields CDR1 LGHDT and CDR2 YNNKEL (reference sequence). Trimming shortened V by 1 base and J by 4 bases, and 13 bases separated the two germline ends. This CDR3 is CASSQVSRPPYGYTF. The CDR3 DNA sequence: TGTGCCAGCAGCCAAGTATCCAGGCCCCCCTATGGCTACACCTTC.

V gene TRBV18 combines with J gene TRBJ1-6; 8 bases fit TRBD1. Trimming at V came to 0 bases and at J to 7 bases, leaving 2 bases not matched to a gene. The CDR3 extends over 15 amino acids. Germline V gene lookup returns CDR1 KGHSH and CDR2 LQKENI. The CDR3 protein is CASSPPGQENSPLHF. CDR3 bases: TGTGCCAGCTCACCACCGGGACAGGAAAATTCACCCCTCCACTTT.

This clone was observed a single time. The gene calls are TRBV7-8 and TRBJ1-1; 7 bases map to TRBD1. The CDR3 runs 15 residues. Germline values: CDR1 SGHVS, CDR2 FQNEAQ. J gave up 3 bases and V 5 bases, and 9 bases lay outside the gene matches. The CDR3 reads CASSPLEGAYTEAFF. The CDR3 bases are TGTGCCAGCAGCCCCCTCGAGGGGGCGTACACTGAAGCTTTCTTT.

V and J are TRBV3-1 (or the pseudogene TRBV3-2) and TRBJ1-5; 7 nucleotides match TRBD1. With V trimmed by 1 base and J by 1 base, 10 bases remained unmatched. Per the germline V gene, CDR1 is LGHDT and CDR2 is YNNKEL (reference sequence). The CDR3 has 18 residues. The CDR3 DNA reads TGTGCCAGCAGCCAAGGACAGGGAGGCGCTTTAAGCAATCAGCCCCAGCATTTT. Translating it yields CASSQGQGGALSNQPQHF.

The chain uses TRBV2 and TRBJ1-4; D is unclear. The V end lost 3 bases, the J end lost 5 bases, and 4 bases lay between the germline ends. This CDR3 contains 12 residues. CDR1 is SNHLY, CDR2 FYNNEI, per germline. Here the CDR3 reads CASSDGNEKLFF. CDR3 in DNA: TGTGCCAGCAGTGACGGGAATGAAAAACTGTTTTTT.

The J gene is TRBJ2-7, the V gene TRBV6-5; D call uncertain. V was cut by 1 base and J by 2 bases, with 9 bases left in between. The CDR3 loop spans 14 amino acids. CDR1 is MNHEY, CDR2 SVGAGI, per germline. CDR3 in DNA: TGTGCCAGCAGTTACTTTGGCGGTCCCTACGAGCAGTACTTC. Amino acid sequence: CASSYFGGPYEQYF.

This clone came up many times. This rearrangement joins TRBV19 to TRBJ2-5; D is ambiguous. Germline values: CDR1 LNHDA, CDR2 SQIVND (reference sequence). The CDR3 sequence is 12 residues long. Trimming removed 8 bases at V and 4 bases at J, with 11 bases between. The CDR3 bases are TGTGCCAGTGGTAGGGCTGGAGAGACCCAGTACTTC. Amino acids: CASGRAGETQYF.

The rearrangement links TRBV5-1 to TRBJ2-1; 11 bases line up with TRBD1. The CDR3 loop spans 16 amino acids. The ends lost 3 bases at V and 6 bases at J; junction bases unmatched: 8. Germline CDR1 and CDR2: SGHRS and YFSETQ. CDR3 sequence reads: CASSSLGQGAGNEQFF. For the CDR3, the DNA is TGCGCCAGCAGCTCCCTTGGACAGGGGGCCGGCAATGAGCAGTTCTTC.

This rearrangement joins TRBV19 to TRBJ1-5, with TRBD1 as a possible D gene (5 bases). CDR1 and CDR2 (germline): LNHDA, SQIVND (reference sequence). Between the trimmed V and J ends, which lost 2 bases and 0 bases, there was a span of 8 bases. There are 15 residues in the CDR3. This CDR3 is CASSIQGPSNQPQHF. CDR3 in DNA: TGTGCCAGTAGTATACAGGGTCCTAGCAATCAGCCCCAGCATTTT.

The V call is TRBV19, the J call TRBJ1-3; D might be TRBD1 (6 bases). The germline V and J ends were trimmed by 6 bases and 0 bases, with 15 bases remaining between them. CDR3 size: 16 residues. The germline V gene has CDR1 LNHDA and CDR2 SQIVND (reference sequence). This CDR3 reads CASSSITRGSGNTIYF. Written as DNA, the CDR3 is TGTGCCAGTAGCTCGATCACCAGGGGCTCTGGAAACACCATATATTTT. Variable domain in full (rest from reference TRBV19 and TRBJ1-3): DGGITQSPKYLFRKEGQNVTLSCEQNLNHDAMYWYRQDPGQGLRLIYYSQIVNDFQKGDIAEGYSVSREKKESFPLTVTSAQKNPTAFYLCASSSITRGSGNTIYFGEGSWLTVV.

V gene TRBV19 combines with J gene TRBJ2-2, with 9 bases that match TRBD1. CDR3 length: 14 residues. Trimming took 10 bases from V and 3 from J; bases not matched to a gene: 6. CDR1 and CDR2 from the germline V gene are LNHDA and SQIVND (reference sequence). The CDR3 sequence is CATGTGYYTGELFF. CDR3 nucleotides: TGTGCCACCGGGACAGGGTATTACACCGGGGAGCTGTTTTTT.

The V call is TRBV4-1, the J call TRBJ2-1; D uncertain. The V gene lost 2 bases and the J gene lost 0 bases, with 17 bases spanning the gap. Germline CDR1 is MGHRA and CDR2 is YSYEKL. The CDR3 runs to 18 residues. The CDR3 nucleotides read TGCGCCAGCAGCCAAATAGACCTTGGGCTGAGCTCCTACAATGAGCAGTTCTTC. This encodes CASSQIDLGLSSYNEQFF.

The V and J genes are TRBV15 and TRBJ2-5, with D perhaps TRBD1 (5 bases). CDR1 and CDR2 (germline): LNHNV, YYDKDF (reference sequence). The CDR3 loop spans 16 amino acids. Trimming took 1 base from V and 5 from J, leaving 17 bases between them. CDR3 in amino acids: CATSRVDQGYEETQYF. The CDR3 nucleotides read TGTGCCACCAGCAGAGTTGACCAGGGATATGAGGAGACCCAGTACTTC.

The chain joins TRBV4-3 to TRBJ2-1; 11 nucleotides line up with TRBD2. V shed 0 bases, J shed 5 bases, and the junction held 9 bases outside the gene matches. Germline V gives CDR1 LGHNA, CDR2 YSLEER. This CDR3 comprises 18 residues. Here the CDR3 DNA reads TGCGCCAGCAGCCAAGATGTCCCCCTAGCGGGGGGAAACAATGAGCAGTTCTTC. Protein sequence: CASSQDVPLAGGNNEQFF.

V is TRBV4-1 and J is TRBJ2-5; no clear D. Germline-derived CDR1 and CDR2 are MGHRA and YSYEKL. This CDR3 region has 16 residues. V lost 1 base to trimming and J lost 1 base, with 13 bases between them. The CDR3 DNA follows: TGCGCCAGCAGCCAAGGCGAAAGACACCCCCAAGAGACCCAGTACTTC. This gives the protein CASSQGERHPQETQYF.

The V and J genes are TRBV5-6 and TRBJ1-3; D is unclear. The germline CDR1 and CDR2 sequences are SGHDT and YYEEEE. The CDR3 has 15 amino acids. Trimming removed 2 bases from V and 2 bases from J, with 11 bases in between. The CDR3 nucleotides read TGTGCCAGCAGCTTATGGGCAGCACCTGGAAACACCATATATTTT. Amino acids: CASSLWAAPGNTIYF.

The genes are TRBV29-1 and TRBJ2-3; TRBD2 might be the D (5 bases). Trimming shortened V by 3 bases and J by 2 bases, and 12 bases separated the two germline ends. The CDR3 covers 14 residues. Germline V gives CDR1 SQVTM, CDR2 ANQGSEA. CDR3 region: CSVDVTGSTDTQYF. Here the CDR3 DNA reads TGCAGCGTTGATGTAACGGGATCCACAGATACGCAGTATTTT.

V and J are TRBV6-4 and TRBJ2-3; TRBD1 matches 7 bases. Germline trimming cut 4 bases from V and 0 bases from J; bases unmatched to any gene: 4. In germline, CDR1 is MRHNA, CDR2 SNTAGT. The CDR3 is 15 amino acids. This chain's CDR3 is CASSAGTASTDTQYF. The CDR3 DNA reads as TGTGCCAGCAGTGCTGGGACAGCTAGCACAGATACGCAGTATTTT.

In this sample, this clone turned up many times. The rearrangement uses TRBV6-5 and TRBJ1-2, with TRBD1 as a possible D gene (6 bases). In germline, CDR1 is MNHEY, CDR2 SVGAGI. This CDR3 region has 14 residues. V was pared by 5 bases and J by 7 bases, with 17 bases between. Here the CDR3 reads CASSTRRDISGYTF. DNA of the CDR3: TGTGCCAGCAGTACTCGCCGGGACATCTCTGGCTACACCTTC.

CDR3 DNA: TGTGCCATCAGTGGGGACAAGCCCTATGGCTACACCTTC. Encoded protein: CAISGDKPYGYTF. The J gene is TRBJ1-2, the V gene TRBV10-3; TRBD1 might be the D (6 bases). V was cut by 4 bases and J by 4 bases, with 10 bases left in between. The CDR3 is 13 amino acids. Germline V gene sequence: CDR1 ENHRY, CDR2 SYGVKD.